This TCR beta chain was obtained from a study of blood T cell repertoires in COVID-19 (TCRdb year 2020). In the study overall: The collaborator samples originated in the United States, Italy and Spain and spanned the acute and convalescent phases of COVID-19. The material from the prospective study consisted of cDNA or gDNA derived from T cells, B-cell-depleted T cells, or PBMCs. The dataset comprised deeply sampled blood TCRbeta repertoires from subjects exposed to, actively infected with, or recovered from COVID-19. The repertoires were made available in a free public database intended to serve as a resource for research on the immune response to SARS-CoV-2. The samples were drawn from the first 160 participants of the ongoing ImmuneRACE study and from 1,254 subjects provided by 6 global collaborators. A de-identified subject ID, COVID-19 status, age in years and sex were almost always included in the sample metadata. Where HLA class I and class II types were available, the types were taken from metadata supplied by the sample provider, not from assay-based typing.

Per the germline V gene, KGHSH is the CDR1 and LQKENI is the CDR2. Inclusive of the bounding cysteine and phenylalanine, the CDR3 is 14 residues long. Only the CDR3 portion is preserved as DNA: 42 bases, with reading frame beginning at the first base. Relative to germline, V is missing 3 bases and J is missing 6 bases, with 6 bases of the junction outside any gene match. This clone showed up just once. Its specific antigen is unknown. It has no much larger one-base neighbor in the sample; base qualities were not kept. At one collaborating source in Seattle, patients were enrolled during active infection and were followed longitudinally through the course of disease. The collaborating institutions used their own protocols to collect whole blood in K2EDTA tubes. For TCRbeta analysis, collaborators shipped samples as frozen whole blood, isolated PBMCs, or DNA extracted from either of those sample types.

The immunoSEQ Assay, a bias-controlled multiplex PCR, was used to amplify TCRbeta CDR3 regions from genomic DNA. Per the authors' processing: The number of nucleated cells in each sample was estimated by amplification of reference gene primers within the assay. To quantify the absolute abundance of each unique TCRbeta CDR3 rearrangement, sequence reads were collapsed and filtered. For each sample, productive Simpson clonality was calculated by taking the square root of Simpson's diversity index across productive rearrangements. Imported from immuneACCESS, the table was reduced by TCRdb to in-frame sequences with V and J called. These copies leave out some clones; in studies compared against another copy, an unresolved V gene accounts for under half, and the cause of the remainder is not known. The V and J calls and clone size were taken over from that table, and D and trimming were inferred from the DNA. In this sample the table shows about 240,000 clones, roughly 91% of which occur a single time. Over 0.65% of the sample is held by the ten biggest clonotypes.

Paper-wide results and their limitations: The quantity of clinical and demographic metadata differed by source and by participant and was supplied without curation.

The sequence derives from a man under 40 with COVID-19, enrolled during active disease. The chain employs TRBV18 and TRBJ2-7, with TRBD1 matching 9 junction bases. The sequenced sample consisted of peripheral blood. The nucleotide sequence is TGTGCCAGCTCACCCGGACAGGGGAGAGGCGAGCAGTACTTC. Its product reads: CASSPGQGRGEQYF.